This T cell receptor (beta chain) was recorded in a study of shared clonotypes between healthy human individuals. For the study at large: The cohort had two women and three men, ages 18 to 49.

Study results and caveats: Clonotypes which were not shared had lower generation probabilities than clonotypes that all four donors shared. Since donors were few, the genetic and exposure-history diversity represented was limited.

Notes on this clone: Its antigen is still unknown. Other DNA sequences from this sample encode an identical CDR3 as well.

CD45RO-negative CD8 cells positively selected for CCR7 made up the naive population, which excluded terminally differentiated effector memory CD45RA+ cells. Trimming took off 1 base at V and 2 bases at J, with 6 bases between the two ends. This CDR3 region has 13 residues. Looked up from germline, CDR1 is MGHRA and CDR2 is YSYEKL. TCRdb's copy holds only in-frame clones and misses some; the assay was immunoSEQ multiplex PCR. Found here are about 800,000 clones, about 96% of them singletons; the top ten hold less than 0.25%. The V call is TRBV4-1, the J call TRBJ2-7; D remains unclear. This TCR came from a young man in good health. Sequencing was performed on naive CD8+ T cells sorted from blood. CDR3 coding DNA: TGCGCCAGCAGCCAAGTTGGCGCCTACGAGCAGTACTTC. Amino acid sequence: CASSQVGAYEQYF.